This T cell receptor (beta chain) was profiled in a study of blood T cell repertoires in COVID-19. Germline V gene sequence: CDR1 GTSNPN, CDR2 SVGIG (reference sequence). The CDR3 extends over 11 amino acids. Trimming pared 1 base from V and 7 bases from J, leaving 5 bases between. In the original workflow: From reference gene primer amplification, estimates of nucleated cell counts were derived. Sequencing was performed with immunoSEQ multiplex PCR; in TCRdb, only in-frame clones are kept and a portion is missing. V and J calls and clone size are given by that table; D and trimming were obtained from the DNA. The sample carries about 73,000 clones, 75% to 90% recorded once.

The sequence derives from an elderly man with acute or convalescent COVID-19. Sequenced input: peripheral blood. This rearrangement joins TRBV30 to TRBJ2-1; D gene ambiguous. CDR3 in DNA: TGTGCCTGGAGTGGGGCAAATGAGCAGTTCTTC. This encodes CAWSGANEQFF.